These T cell receptor beta chains were read from a single sample in a study of CD8+CD57+ T cells in acquired aplastic anemia. MiXCR was run by TCRdb on the reads, yielding one entry per CDR3 protein. The sample has hundreds of thousands of distinct CDR3 sequences, 55% to 75% seen once. The sample consisted of sorted CD4+, CD8+, or CD8+CD57+ T cells (not recorded which) from PBMCs. The receptors here all came from a human donor in good health, serving as a control. Both conserved end residues are part of each CDR3. Each record gives: CDR3 DNA, CDR3 protein, clone size, J gene, V gene, D gene, CDR3 length. The D gene is left open where the match is weak. A clone size is listed for some rows: how often the clone was seen (once, few, many), or a class if it is expanded.

cdr3_nt: TGTGCCAGCAGTGAAGGGGGTTTCGCCGCCTTC
cdr3_aa: CASSEGGFAAF
clone_size: few
j_call: TRBJ1-2
v_call: TRBV2
d_call: .
cdr3_length: 11

cdr3_nt: TGTGCCAGTAGGCGGGGACAGGGGGTTCGGCAAGAGACCCAGTACTTC
cdr3_aa: CASRRGQGVRQETQYF
clone_size: .
j_call: TRBJ2-5
v_call: TRBV19
d_call: TRBD1
cdr3_length: 16

cdr3_nt: TGCAGCGCTCCGGGAGGACAGGTCTATGGCTACACCTTC
cdr3_aa: CSAPGGQVYGYTF
clone_size: .
j_call: TRBJ1-2
v_call: TRBV29-1
d_call: TRBD1
cdr3_length: 13

cdr3_nt: TGTGCCAGCAGCTCTGGGACCGAGGCATCTGGCTACACCTTC
cdr3_aa: CASSSGTEASGYTF
clone_size: .
j_call: TRBJ1-2
v_call: TRBV7-6
d_call: .
cdr3_length: 14

cdr3_nt: TGTGCCAGCAAACCAGGGCCAACTAACACTGAAGCTTTCTTT
cdr3_aa: CASKPGPTNTEAFF
clone_size: many
j_call: TRBJ1-1
v_call: TRBV6-1
d_call: .
cdr3_length: 14

cdr3_nt: TGTGCCACCAGTGATTCGGGAGACACCATATATTTT
cdr3_aa: CATSDSGDTIYF
clone_size: few
j_call: TRBJ1-3
v_call: TRBV24-1
d_call: .
cdr3_length: 12

cdr3_nt: TGCAGTGCTAGGGGGGGCGGTGAGCAGTTCTTC
cdr3_aa: CSARGGGEQFF
clone_size: .
j_call: TRBJ2-1
v_call: TRBV20-1
d_call: .
cdr3_length: 11

cdr3_nt: TGCAGTGCCCTAAGGGGCGGAGGCTACACCTTC
cdr3_aa: CSALRGGGYTF
clone_size: .
j_call: TRBJ1-2
v_call: TRBV20-1
d_call: .
cdr3_length: 11

cdr3_nt: TGTGCCAGCAGTGACTCGTGGGATCAGCCCCAGCATTTT
cdr3_aa: CASSDSWDQPQHF
clone_size: many
j_call: TRBJ1-5
v_call: TRBV6-4
d_call: .
cdr3_length: 13

cdr3_nt: TGTGCCAGCAGCCCGCAGGGTGATATCGCTGGCTACCCCTTC
cdr3_aa: CASSPQGDIAGYPF
clone_size: .
j_call: TRBJ1-2
v_call: TRBV2
d_call: .
cdr3_length: 14

cdr3_nt: TGTGCCAGCAGTTCAACGGGTGGGCGAAACACCATATATTTT
cdr3_aa: CASSSTGGRNTIYF
clone_size: .
j_call: TRBJ1-3
v_call: TRBV11-2
d_call: .
cdr3_length: 14